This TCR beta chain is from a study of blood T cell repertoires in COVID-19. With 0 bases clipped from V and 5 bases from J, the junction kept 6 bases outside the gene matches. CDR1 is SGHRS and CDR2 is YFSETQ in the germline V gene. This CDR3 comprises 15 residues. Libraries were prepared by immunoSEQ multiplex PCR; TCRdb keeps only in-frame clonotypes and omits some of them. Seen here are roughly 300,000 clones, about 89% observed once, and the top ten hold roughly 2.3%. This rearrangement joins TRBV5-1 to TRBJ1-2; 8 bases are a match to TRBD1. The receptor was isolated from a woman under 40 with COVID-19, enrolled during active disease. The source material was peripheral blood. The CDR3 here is CASSLVETGVYGYTF. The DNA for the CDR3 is TGCGCCAGCAGCTTGGTAGAGACAGGGGTGTATGGCTACACCTTC.